This T cell receptor (beta chain) was sequenced during a study of blood T cell repertoires in COVID-19. Study overall: The United States, Italy and Spain were the sources of the acute and convalescent COVID-19 samples. Sample material is recorded as cDNA or gDNA derived from T cells, B-cell-depleted T cells, or PBMCs.

The CDR3 length is 12 residues. Trimming took 4 bases from V and 8 from J, leaving 9 bases between them. The germline gives CDR1 LGHDT, CDR2 YNNKEL (reference sequence). Authors' processing steps: Researchers report that nucleated cell counts were estimated from reference gene primer amplification. Clones were read by immunoSEQ multiplex PCR, and TCRdb kept only the in-frame ones, dropping some. V, J and clone size are taken as reported in that table, and D and trimming were inferred from the DNA itself. Found here are 65,000 to 85,000 clones, around 88% of them singletons; the top ten hold around 5%.

This rearrangement joins TRBV3-1 (or the pseudogene TRBV3-2) to TRBJ2-4; D call uncertain. This clonotype was sampled from a man aged 45-65 years with active COVID-19. The sample comprised peripheral blood. CDR3 loop: CASSPPGDIQYF. In DNA, the CDR3 is TGTGCCAGCAGCCCCCCGGGTGACATTCAGTACTTC.